This T cell receptor (beta chain) was captured in a study of shared clonotypes between healthy human individuals. V gave up 2 bases and J gave up 5 bases, with 10 bases separating them. The length of the CDR3 is 14 residues. Germline assignment: CDR1 SGHTA and CDR2 FQGNSA. Here immunoSEQ multiplex PCR was the method, and the copy in TCRdb shows in-frame clones only, minus some. Seen here are approximately 500,000 clones, 70% to 85% observed once, and the top ten hold around 12%. What was sequenced was PBMCs. This TCR was recovered from a woman between 40 and 55 years old in good health. Some clones in this sample may be carry-over from other donors' samples. V usage is TRBV7-2 and J usage is TRBJ2-1; D is uncertain. The CDR3 loop reads CASSLSNSNNEQFF. Written as DNA, the CDR3 is TGTGCCAGCAGCTTAAGTAATTCCAACAATGAGCAGTTCTTC.